One and the same sample provided the 7 T cell receptor beta chains below, sequenced in a study of blood T cell repertoires in COVID-19. Sequenced by immunoSEQ multiplex PCR; TCRdb stores in-frame clones only, minus some. Of a few hundred thousand clones in the sample, 70% to 90% were seen once. Source material: peripheral blood. These receptors originate from a woman aged 70 to 79 with active or convalescent COVID-19.

This clone was counted between two and nine times. The V call is TRBV20-1, the J call TRBJ2-1, with no clear D. The CDR3 consists of 11 residues. Germline V gene data show CDR1 as DFQATT and CDR2 as SNEGSKA (reference sequence). The V end was cut by 7 bases, the J end by 3 bases, with 7 bases between. CDR3 loop: CSGEDYNEQFF. DNA of the CDR3: TGCAGTGGAGAGGACTACAATGAGCAGTTCTTC.

The chain uses TRBV18 and TRBJ1-3; the D is unclear. Germline V CDR1 and CDR2: KGHSH, LQKENI. The CDR3 length is 12 residues. The germline V and J ends were trimmed by 1 base and 8 bases, with 6 bases remaining between them. CDR3 loop: CASSPQADTIYF. The CDR3 nucleotides are TGTGCCAGCTCACCACAAGCGGACACCATATATTTT.

CDR3 protein: CASSESNRQPYGYTF. CDR3 nucleotides: TGTGCCAGCAGTGAAAGTAACAGACAACCTTATGGCTACACCTTC. V and J are TRBV6-1 and TRBJ1-2; D call uncertain. This CDR3 is 15 amino acids long. Germline V gene data show CDR1 as MNHNS and CDR2 as SASEGT. V was shortened by 2 bases and J by 5 bases, with 15 bases between the two germline ends.

This clone has just a few counts. This chain connects TRBV27 to TRBJ1-2; 8 positions agree with TRBD1. This CDR3 is 12 amino acids long. J gave up 8 bases and V 4 bases, and 3 bases lay outside the gene matches. The germline CDR1 and CDR2 sequences are MNHEY and SMNVEV (reference sequence). The CDR3 DNA reads TGTGCCAGCAGTTCTACAGGGGGAGGCTACACCTTC. This gives the protein CASSSTGGGYTF.

V is TRBV5-6 and J is TRBJ2-5, with 9 bases fitting TRBD1. CDR1 SGHDT and CDR2 YYEEEE come from the germline V gene. Trimming took 7 bases from V and 5 from J; bases not matched to a gene: 15. The CDR3 is made up of 16 amino acids. Written as DNA, the CDR3 is TGTGCCAGCTTAAAGACAGGGGGATTTTGGAGGGAGACCCAGTACTTC. Translating it yields CASLKTGGFWRETQYF.

Only a few counts were recorded for this clone. The chain couples TRBV11-2 to TRBJ1-2; a weak D match, TRBD1 (6 bases). With 0 bases removed from V and 4 bases from J, the gap between germline ends came to 9 bases. The CDR3 covers 14 residues. Germline V CDR1 and CDR2: SGHAT, FQNNGV. For the CDR3, the DNA is TGTGCCAGCAGCTTAGATGGGGGCCTCTATGGCTACACCTTC. It translates to CASSLDGGLYGYTF.

This clone was counted a single time. At one end the junction does not follow the germline gene, possibly because of a read error. Other DNA sequences of this sample code for an identical CDR3. CDR3 region: CASSAGTTNYGYTF. The CDR3 DNA sequence: TGCGCCAGTAGTGCAGGGACAACTAACTATGGCTACACCTTC. The V gene is TRBV19, the J gene TRBJ1-2; TRBD1 might be the D (6 bases). CDR3 length: 14 residues. Germline loops: CDR1 LNHDA, CDR2 SQIVND (reference sequence). Supplemented by reference TRBV19 and TRBJ1-2, the full variable domain reads DGGITQSPKYLFRKEGQNVTLSCEQNLNHDAMYWYRQDPGQGLRLIYYSQIVNDFQKGDIAEGYSVSREKKESFPLTVTSAQKNPTAFYLCASSAGTTNYGYTFGSGTRLTVV.